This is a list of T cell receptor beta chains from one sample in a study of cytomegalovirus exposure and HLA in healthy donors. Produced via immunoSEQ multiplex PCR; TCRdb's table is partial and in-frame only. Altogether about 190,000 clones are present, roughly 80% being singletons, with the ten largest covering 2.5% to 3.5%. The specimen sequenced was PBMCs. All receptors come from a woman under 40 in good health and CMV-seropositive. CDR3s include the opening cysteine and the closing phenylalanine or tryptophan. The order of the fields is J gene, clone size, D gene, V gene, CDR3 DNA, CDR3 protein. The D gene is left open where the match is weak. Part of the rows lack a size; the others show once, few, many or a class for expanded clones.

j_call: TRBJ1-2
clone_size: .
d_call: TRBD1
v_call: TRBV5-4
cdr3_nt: TGTGCCAGCAGCTTGCTCGGCGGCGGACAGGGCGAGAATGGCTACACCTTC
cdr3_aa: CASSLLGGGQGENGYTF

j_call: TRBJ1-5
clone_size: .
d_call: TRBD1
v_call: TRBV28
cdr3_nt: TGTGCCAGCAGGACCCAGGGGGCCGGTCAGCCCCAGCATTTT
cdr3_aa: CASRTQGAGQPQHF

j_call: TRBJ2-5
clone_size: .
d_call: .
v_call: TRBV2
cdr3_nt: TGTGCCAGCACCGGCCGGGAGCAGTACTTC
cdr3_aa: CASTGREQYF

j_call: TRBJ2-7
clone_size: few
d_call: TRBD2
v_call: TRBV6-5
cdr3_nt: TGTGCCAGCAGTTACTCAAGCGGGAGTTCTTCCGAGCAGTACTTC
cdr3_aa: CASSYSSGSSSEQYF

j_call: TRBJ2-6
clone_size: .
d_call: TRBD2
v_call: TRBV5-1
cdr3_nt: TGCGCCAGCAGCTTGGCCTTGGGAGGGGTATCCTCTGGGGCCAACGTCCTGACTTTC
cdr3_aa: CASSLALGGVSSGANVLTF

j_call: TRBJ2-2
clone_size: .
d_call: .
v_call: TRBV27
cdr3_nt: TGTGCCAGCAGTCTCCGACAGACCCTGAACACCGGGGAGCTGTTTTTT
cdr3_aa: CASSLRQTLNTGELFF

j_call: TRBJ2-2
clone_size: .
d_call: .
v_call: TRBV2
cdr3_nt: TGTGCCAGCAGTGGCGCGGAGACCGGGGAGCTGTTTTTT
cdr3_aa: CASSGAETGELFF

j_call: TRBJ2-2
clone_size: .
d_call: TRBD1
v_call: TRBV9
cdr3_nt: TGTGCCAGCAGCGTGCGGGCAGGGACAGACGGGGAGCTGTTTTTT
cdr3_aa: CASSVRAGTDGELFF

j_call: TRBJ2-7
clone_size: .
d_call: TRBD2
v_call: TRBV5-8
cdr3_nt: TGTGCCAGCAGCCGTGGACTAGCGGGAGGAGCCTACGAGCAGTACTTC
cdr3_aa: CASSRGLAGGAYEQYF

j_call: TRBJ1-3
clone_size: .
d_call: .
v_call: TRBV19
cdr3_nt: TGTGCCAGTAGTATGAAGTGGGGGCACGGAAACACCATATATTTT
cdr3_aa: CASSMKWGHGNTIYF

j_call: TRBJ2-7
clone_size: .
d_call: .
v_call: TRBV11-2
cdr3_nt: TGTGCCAGCAGCTTAGATTCCGGTTCCTCCTACGAGCAGTACTTC
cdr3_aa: CASSLDSGSSYEQYF

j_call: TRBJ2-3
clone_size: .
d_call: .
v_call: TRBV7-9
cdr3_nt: TGTGCCAGCAGCTCGGCAGCGGAAGATACGCAGTATTTT
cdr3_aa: CASSSAAEDTQYF

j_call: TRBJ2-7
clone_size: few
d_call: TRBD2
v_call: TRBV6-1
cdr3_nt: TGTGCCAGCAGTGAGGCCGGGACTAGCGGGGGCTACGAGCAGTACTTC
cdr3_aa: CASSEAGTSGGYEQYF

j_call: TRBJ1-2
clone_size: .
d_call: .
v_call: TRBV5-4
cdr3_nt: TGTGCCACCAGAGGACTCAGGTCTAACTATGGCTACACCTTC
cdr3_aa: CATRGLRSNYGYTF

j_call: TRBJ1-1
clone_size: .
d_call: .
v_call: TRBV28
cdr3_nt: TGTGCCAGCAGTTTCGGGGGTAAGACTGAAGCTTTCTTT
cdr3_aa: CASSFGGKTEAFF

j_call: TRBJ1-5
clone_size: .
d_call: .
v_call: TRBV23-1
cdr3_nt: TGCGCCAGCAATCCCTTTCCACAGGGTAAGAACAATCAGCCCCAGCATTTT
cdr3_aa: CASNPFPQGKNNQPQHF

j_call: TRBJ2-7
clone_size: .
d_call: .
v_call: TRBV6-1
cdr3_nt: TGTGCCAGCAGGGAGGTCTACGAGCAGTACTTC
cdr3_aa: CASREVYEQYF

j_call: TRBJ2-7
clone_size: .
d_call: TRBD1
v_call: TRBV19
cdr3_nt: TGTGCCAGTAGTCCTTGGACAGGGGGCCACGAGCAGTACTTC
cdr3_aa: CASSPWTGGHEQYF

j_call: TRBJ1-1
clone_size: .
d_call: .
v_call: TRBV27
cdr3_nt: TGTGCCAGCAGTTTCGAAGGGGAGGGGGACACTGAAGCTTTCTTT
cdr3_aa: CASSFEGEGDTEAFF

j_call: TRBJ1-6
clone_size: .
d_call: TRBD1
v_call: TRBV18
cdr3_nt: TGTGCCAGCTCTACCGGGACAGGGGGTGAGTCACCCCTCCACTTT
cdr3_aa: CASSTGTGGESPLHF

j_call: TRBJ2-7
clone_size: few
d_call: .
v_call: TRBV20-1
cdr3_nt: TGCAGCGCCGGGTCCTACGAGCAGTACTTC
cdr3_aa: CSAGSYEQYF

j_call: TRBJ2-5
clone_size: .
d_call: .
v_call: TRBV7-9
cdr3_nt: TGTGCCAGCAGCTTGAGAGATTGGGAGACCCAGTACTTC
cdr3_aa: CASSLRDWETQYF

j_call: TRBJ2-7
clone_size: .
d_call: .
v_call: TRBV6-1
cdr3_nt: TGTGCCAGCAGTTCACTAGTAGGCTACGAGCAGTACTTC
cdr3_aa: CASSSLVGYEQYF